The 19 T cell receptor beta chains below come from one sample, sequenced in a study of T-cell memory formation after mild COVID-19. TCRdb re-derived calls from the 5' RACE reads in MiXCR, one entry per CDR3 protein. The table lists 400,000 or so distinct CDR3 sequences, around 18% of them singletons. Sequencing used PBMCs or a T cell subset sorted from them (not recorded which). The receptors derive from an adult woman who had mild COVID-19 (a few samples of this study predate the infection). Cell type and time point are not known.

This clonotype was counted between two and nine times. The chain is built from TRBV15 and TRBJ1-1; D unresolved. V was shortened by 6 bases and J by 0 bases, with 11 bases between the two germline ends. CDR1 is LNHNV and CDR2 is YYDKDF in the germline V gene (reference sequence). CDR3 size: 14 residues. The CDR3 region has the DNA TGTGCCACCAGAAAGCAGTCCATGAACACTGAAGCTTTCTTT. It specifies CATRKQSMNTEAFF.

This clonotype has more than one count but fewer than ten. V usage is TRBV4-1 and J usage is TRBJ1-2; D gene uncertain. V dropped 1 base and J dropped 4 bases, with 10 bases sitting between them. CDR3 length: 14 amino acids. Germline CDR1 and CDR2: MGHRA and YSYEKL. CDR3 residues: CASSQGNSFYGYTF. DNA of the CDR3: TGCGCCAGCAGCCAAGGAAACTCTTTCTATGGCTACACCTTC.

The chain couples TRBV20-1 to TRBJ2-7, with 7 bases fitting TRBD1. Per germline, CDR1 DFQATT and CDR2 SNEGSKA (reference sequence). The ends lost 1 base at V and 3 bases at J; junction bases unmatched: 9. CDR3 length: 15 residues. The CDR3: CSARANRGASYEQYF. CDR3 nucleotide sequence: TGCAGTGCTAGAGCCAACAGGGGCGCAAGCTACGAGCAGTACTTC.

This clonotype occurred a few times. CDR3 DNA sequence: TGTGCCAGCAGTTTATTGCCGGGACAGGGGCTATCCTCCTACGAGCAGTACTTC. This encodes CASSLLPGQGLSSYEQYF. The chain carries TRBV27 and TRBJ2-7, with 10 nucleotides matching TRBD1. V was pared by 1 base and J by 0 bases, with 9 bases of the junction left unmatched. The germline gives CDR1 MNHEY, CDR2 SMNVEV (reference sequence). This CDR3 region has 18 residues.

This clonotype was counted many times. The chain couples TRBV10-3 to TRBJ2-1, with TRBD2 matching over 9 bases. V dropped 6 bases and J dropped 0; count of bases not matched to a gene: 6. The CDR3 extends over 16 amino acids. The germline V gene has CDR1 ENHRY and CDR2 SYGVKD. The DNA of the CDR3 is TGTGCCATCAGAGGAGTTAGCGGGAGCTCCTACAATGAGCAGTTCTTC. Amino acids: CAIRGVSGSSYNEQFF.

This clonotype occurred many times. The V gene is TRBV12-3 or TRBV12-4, the J gene TRBJ2-4, with 7 positions matching TRBD2. V shed 8 bases and J 0 bases; nucleotides not matched to a gene: 7. The CDR3 runs to 15 residues. The CDR3 loop reads CASWGAGLAKNIQYF. The DNA of the CDR3 is TGTGCCAGCTGGGGAGCGGGACTAGCCAAAAACATTCAGTACTTC.

This clonotype turned up a few times. The chain uses TRBV7-2 and TRBJ2-5; a possible D gene is TRBD2 (7 bases). Looked up from germline, CDR1 is SGHTA and CDR2 is FQGNSA. This CDR3 contains 16 residues. The ends were cut back, 1 base at V and 4 bases at J, with 16 bases in the middle. The CDR3 bases are TGTGCCAGCAGCTTAGTGGGGGCATCGGGGGGAGAGACCCAGTACTTC. It translates to CASSLVGASGGETQYF.

The CDR3 nucleotides read TGTGCCAGCAGCTTGGGTCCGATGGAACACACTGAAGCTTTCTTT. Its translation: CASSLGPMEHTEAFF. This chain links TRBV5-4 with TRBJ1-1; D unresolved. Deletions cut 0 bases from V and 3 bases from J, with 12 bases between. Germline CDR1 and CDR2: SGHNT and YYREEE (reference sequence). This CDR3 comprises 15 residues.

Only a few counts were recorded for this clonotype. This rearrangement joins TRBV7-3 to TRBJ2-7; 8 bases are shared with TRBD1. The V segment lost 2 bases and the J segment 3 bases; nucleotides outside the gene matches: 9. CDR3 length: 16 residues. Germline CDR1 is SGHTA and CDR2 is FQGTGA. CDR3 in amino acids: CASSLAAAGGIYEQYF. CDR3 nucleotide sequence: TGTGCCAGCAGCTTAGCGGCGGCAGGGGGCATCTACGAGCAGTACTTC. The whole variable domain, filled in from reference TRBV7-3 and TRBJ2-7, reads GAGVSQTPSNKVTEKGKYVELRCDPISGHTALYWYRQSLGQGPEFLIYFQGTGAADDSGLPNDRFFAVRPEGSVSTLKIQRTERGDSAVYLCASSLAAAGGIYEQYFGPGTRLTVT.

This clonotype was counted only a few times. The chain couples TRBV15 to TRBJ1-5; 7 nucleotides line up with TRBD1. With V trimmed by 0 bases and J by 0 bases, 11 bases remained unmatched. The germline gives CDR1 LNHNV, CDR2 YYDKDF (reference sequence). This CDR3 region has 19 residues. In nucleotides, the CDR3 is TGTGCCACCAGCAGAGAATTTACAGGGGCCTGGGGTAGCAATCAGCCCCAGCATTTT. The encoded protein is CATSREFTGAWGSNQPQHF.

This clonotype was counted between two and nine times. The genes are TRBV20-1 and TRBJ1-5; D not resolved. V was cut by 8 bases and J by 11 bases, with 19 bases left in between. CDR1 is DFQATT and CDR2 is SNEGSKA in the germline V gene (reference sequence). The length of the CDR3 is 12 residues. The CDR3 loop is CSPIQPGGAQHF. DNA for the CDR3: TGCAGTCCTATTCAACCTGGAGGAGCCCAGCATTTT.

CDR3 sequence reads: CASSFGLNQPQHF. CDR3 in DNA: TGTGCCAGCAGCTTTGGGCTAAATCAGCCCCAGCATTTT. The J gene is TRBJ1-5, the V gene TRBV12-3 or TRBV12-4, with unresolved D. The CDR3 runs to 13 residues. Trimming removed 6 bases from V and 4 bases from J, with 10 bases in between.

There are many counts of this clonotype. The J gene is TRBJ1-6, the V gene TRBV5-5; a weak D match, TRBD1 (6 bases). This CDR3 region has 15 residues. CDR1 and CDR2 (germline): SGHKS, YYEKEE (reference sequence). V was clipped by 3 bases and J by 5 bases, with 12 bases between them. The chain's CDR3 is CASSSRTVDNSPLHF. CDR3 DNA: TGTGCCAGCAGCTCGCGGACAGTAGATAATTCACCCCTCCACTTT. Drawing the rest from reference TRBV5-5 and TRBJ1-6, the complete variable domain is DAGVTQSPTHLIKTRGQQVTLRCSPISGHKSVSWYQQVLGQGPQFIFQYYEKEERGRGNFPDRFSARQFPNYSSELNVNALLLGDSALYLCASSSRTVDNSPLHFGNGTRLTVT.

This clonotype was found a few times. The chain combines TRBV18 with TRBJ2-3; D call uncertain. CDR1 is KGHSH and CDR2 is LQKENI in the germline V gene. Trimming pared 5 bases from V and 0 bases from J, leaving 12 bases between. The CDR3 sequence is 15 residues long. CDR3 bases: TGTGCCAGCTCATTGACCACTCCTAGCACAGATACGCAGTATTTT. Protein product: CASSLTTPSTDTQYF.

This clonotype was detected only once. J is TRBJ2-3 and V is TRBV11-2; TRBD2 aligns across 8 bases. This CDR3 is 18 amino acids long. In germline, CDR1 is SGHAT, CDR2 FQNNGV. With V trimmed by 5 bases and J by 1 base, 14 bases remained unmatched. Written as DNA, the CDR3 is TGTGCCAGCAGCCGTGGCCCATGGAGCGGGGGAGGCACAGATACGCAGTATTTT. This translates into CASSRGPWSGGGTDTQYF.

This clonotype was seen only a few times. This rearrangement joins TRBV7-2 to TRBJ2-1, with 7 bases matching TRBD2. Germline CDR1 is SGHTA and CDR2 is FQGNSA. The CDR3 contains 16 residues. Germline trimming cut 5 bases from V and 0 bases from J; bases unmatched to any gene: 7. The CDR3, as DNA: TGTGCCAGCAGCCCGATGCTAGCGGCCTCCTACAATGAGCAGTTCTTC. This encodes CASSPMLAASYNEQFF.

The V and J genes are TRBV27 and TRBJ1-1; tentatively, D is TRBD1 (5 bases). This CDR3 spans 16 amino acids. Germline CDR1 is MNHEY and CDR2 is SMNVEV (reference sequence). Deletions cut 6 bases from V and 2 bases from J, with 19 bases between. The CDR3 DNA reads as TGTGCCAGCAGGGCTTGGACATCTCATGCCAACACTGAAGCTTTCTTT. It translates to CASRAWTSHANTEAFF.

There are a few counts of this clonotype. The rearrangement links TRBV2 to TRBJ1-2; D is unresolved. Germline CDR1 reads SNHLY; CDR2 reads FYNNEI. V lost 4 bases, J lost 8 bases, and 14 bases lay in between. The CDR3 contains 13 residues. CDR3 sequence reads: CASSGEGRQGYTF. In DNA, the CDR3 is TGTGCCAGCAGTGGGGAAGGCAGGCAAGGCTACACCTTC. The whole variable domain, filled in from reference TRBV2 and TRBJ1-2, reads EPEVTQTPSHQVTQMGQEVILRCVPISNHLYFYWYRQILGQKVEFLVSFYNNEISEKSEIFDDQFSVERPDGSNFTLKIRSTKLEDSAMYFCASSGEGRQGYTFGSGTRLTVV.

This chain uses TRBV7-9 with TRBJ2-7; D uncertain. Germline V lookup: CDR1 SEHNR, CDR2 FQNEAQ (reference sequence). Trimming stripped 7 bases from V and 5 bases from J, with 12 bases between. The CDR3 contains 12 residues. The chain's CDR3 is CASTSSLDEQYF. In nucleotides, the CDR3 is TGTGCCAGCACCTCATCATTGGACGAGCAGTACTTC.